This T cell receptor (beta chain) was obtained from a study of T cell responses to AZD1222 COVID-19 vaccine. This clone was found a few times. This CDR3 contains 13 residues. TCRdb's table, derived via immunoSEQ multiplex PCR, lists solely in-frame clones and lacks some. In the table there are roughly 120,000 clones, roughly 87% of which are singletons. The chain links TRBV21-1 to TRBJ1-4. TRBV21-1 is noted as a pseudogene. The TCR comes from an adult who received the AZD1222 COVID-19 vaccine. Sequenced material: peripheral blood, taken 28 days after the second AZD1222 dose. Here the CDR3 reads CASSKPKNEKLFF. DNA for the CDR3: TGTGCCAGCAGCAAGCCCAAGAATGAAAAACTGTTTTTT.